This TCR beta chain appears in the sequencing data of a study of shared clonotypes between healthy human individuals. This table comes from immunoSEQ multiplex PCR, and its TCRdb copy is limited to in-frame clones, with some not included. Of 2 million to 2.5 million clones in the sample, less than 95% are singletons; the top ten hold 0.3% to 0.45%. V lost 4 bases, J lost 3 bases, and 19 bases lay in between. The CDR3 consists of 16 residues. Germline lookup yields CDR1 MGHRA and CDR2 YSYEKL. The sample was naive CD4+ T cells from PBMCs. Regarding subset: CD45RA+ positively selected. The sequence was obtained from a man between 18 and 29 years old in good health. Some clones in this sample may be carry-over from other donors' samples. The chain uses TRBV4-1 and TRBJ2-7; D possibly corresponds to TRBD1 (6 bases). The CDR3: CASSLNPQGSSYEQYF. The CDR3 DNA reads TGCGCCAGCAGCCTTAACCCACAGGGATCCAGCTACGAGCAGTACTTC.